This paragraph covers one TCR beta chain sequence. What it binds is unknown. The V gene's germline CDR1 is SEHNR and CDR2 FQNEAQ (reference sequence). The CDR3 extends over 14 amino acids. V was shortened by 5 bases and J by 16 bases, with 24 bases between the two germline ends. This specimen comes from a study of shared clonotypes between healthy human individuals. Overall study findings and caveats: Sampling included only blood; tissue repertoires likely differ. With several donors compared, 4% to 5% of naive CD4 clonotypes were shared.

This was a deep-level run. Method: immunoSEQ multiplex PCR; TCRdb's copy keeps in-frame clones and lacks some. The sample has approximately 720,000 clones; about 90% are singletons. CD45RO-negative cells were positively selected for CCR7, leaving out terminally differentiated effector memory CD45RA+ cells. The sample consisted of naive CD8+ T cells sorted from blood. J is TRBJ2-1 and V is TRBV7-9; D tentatively reads TRBD1 or TRBD2 (5 bases each). This sequence originates from a man aged 25 to 40 in good health. CDR3 protein: CASSPRGVDGDRFF. CDR3 nucleotide sequence: TGTGCCAGCAGCCCCCGAGGGGTGGACGGGGATCGTTTCTTC.